Listed below are T cell receptor beta chains from one sample, sequenced in a study of T cells after yellow fever vaccination. MiXCR was run by TCRdb on the 5' RACE reads, yielding one entry per CDR3 protein. The profile shows some 240,000 distinct CDR3 sequences, around 4.9% of them singletons. Here the sequenced sample was CD4+ T cells sorted from PBMCs, taken on the day of the yellow fever booster vaccination. All receptors derive from a man younger than 35 who received the YFV17D yellow fever vaccine. Each CDR3 is given with its conserved first and last residue. Fields, in order: D gene, clone size, J gene, V gene, CDR3 DNA, CDR3 protein. The D gene is left open where the match is weak. Size is omitted from some rows. Given values are once, few, many or a class for expanded clones.

D gene: TRBD1
clone size: many
J gene: TRBJ2-1
V gene: TRBV2
CDR3 DNA: TGTGCCAGCACGGGGGACAGGGGGAATGAGCAGTTCTTC
CDR3 protein: CASTGDRGNEQFF

D gene: .
clone size: .
J gene: TRBJ2-5
V gene: TRBV6-5
CDR3 DNA: TGTGCCAGCAGTTACGCGGGGACCCAAGAGACCCAGTACTTC
CDR3 protein: CASSYAGTQETQYF

D gene: TRBD2
clone size: many
J gene: TRBJ2-2
V gene: TRBV5-1
CDR3 DNA: TGCGCCAGCAGCTGGATGCCGGGACTAGGGCGGGTCTTCGCGGCCGGGGAGCTGTTTTTT
CDR3 protein: CASSWMPGLGRVFAAGELFF

D gene: TRBD2
clone size: many
J gene: TRBJ2-1
V gene: TRBV7-2
CDR3 DNA: TGTGCCAGCAGCTTCCGGACTAGCGGGGGCAATGAGCAGTTCTTC
CDR3 protein: CASSFRTSGGNEQFF

D gene: TRBD1
clone size: few
J gene: TRBJ1-2
V gene: TRBV20-1
CDR3 DNA: TGCAGTGTCAATGTCTGGTCTTTAACAGGGGTGGATGGCTACACCTTC
CDR3 protein: CSVNVWSLTGVDGYTF

D gene: .
clone size: .
J gene: TRBJ2-5
V gene: TRBV21-1
CDR3 DNA: TGTGCCAGCAGCACTTTGCAGCAAGAGACCCAGTACTTC
CDR3 protein: CASSTLQQETQYF

D gene: TRBD2
clone size: .
J gene: TRBJ2-4
V gene: TRBV2
CDR3 DNA: TGTGCCAGCAGGGGACTAGCGGGGGTAAACATTCAGTACTTC
CDR3 protein: CASRGLAGVNIQYF

D gene: .
clone size: few
J gene: TRBJ1-3
V gene: TRBV20-1
CDR3 DNA: TGCAGTGCTCCCGACAGGAACTCTGGAAACACCATATATTTT
CDR3 protein: CSAPDRNSGNTIYF

D gene: TRBD1
clone size: .
J gene: TRBJ1-1
V gene: TRBV6-5
CDR3 DNA: TGTGCCAGCAGCACAGGGGTTGGAACTGAAGCTTTCTTT
CDR3 protein: CASSTGVGTEAFF

D gene: TRBD1
clone size: .
J gene: TRBJ1-2
V gene: TRBV15
CDR3 DNA: TGTGCCACCAGCAGAGATACAACAGGGGGAAATGGCTACACCTTC
CDR3 protein: CATSRDTTGGNGYTF

D gene: .
clone size: .
J gene: TRBJ1-2
V gene: TRBV25-1
CDR3 DNA: TGTGCCAGCAGTGACCCCCCGGGGTATGGCTACACCTTC
CDR3 protein: CASSDPPGYGYTF

D gene: TRBD1
clone size: .
J gene: TRBJ2-1
V gene: TRBV7-3
CDR3 DNA: TGTGCCAGCAGCAGAGGGCGGGGACAGGGTGACGGGGAGCAGTTCTTC
CDR3 protein: CASSRGRGQGDGEQFF

D gene: .
clone size: many
J gene: TRBJ1-5
V gene: TRBV9
CDR3 DNA: TGTGCCAGCAGCGTAGTTCGGGAAGACTCCCCTCATCAGCCCCAGCATTTT
CDR3 protein: CASSVVREDSPHQPQHF

D gene: .
clone size: .
J gene: TRBJ1-1
V gene: TRBV19
CDR3 DNA: TGTGCAGTCGGGGGGTGGACTGAAGCTTTCTTT
CDR3 protein: CAVGGWTEAFF

D gene: .
clone size: .
J gene: TRBJ2-5
V gene: TRBV7-2
CDR3 DNA: TGTGCCAGCAGCCACCAGACAGGCCAAGAGACCCAGTACTTC
CDR3 protein: CASSHQTGQETQYF

D gene: .
clone size: few
J gene: TRBJ1-5
V gene: TRBV6-5
CDR3 DNA: TGTGCCAGCAGTTCAGGGGTTCAGCCCCAGCATTTT
CDR3 protein: CASSSGVQPQHF

D gene: .
clone size: many
J gene: TRBJ1-1
V gene: TRBV29-1
CDR3 DNA: TGCAGCGTTCTTGGGCAGATGAACACTGAAGCTTTCTTT
CDR3 protein: CSVLGQMNTEAFF

D gene: .
clone size: many
J gene: TRBJ2-5
V gene: TRBV29-1
CDR3 DNA: TGCAGCGTTGAAGGTGGGCCGGAGACCCAGTACTTC
CDR3 protein: CSVEGGPETQYF

D gene: .
clone size: few
J gene: TRBJ1-1
V gene: TRBV7-2
CDR3 DNA: TGTGCCAGCCGTCGGGGGAGCACTGAAGCTTTCTTT
CDR3 protein: CASRRGSTEAFF

D gene: TRBD2
clone size: few
J gene: TRBJ2-1
V gene: TRBV20-1
CDR3 DNA: TGCAGTGCAACCGGGACTAGCTTTATCAATGAGCAGTTCTTC
CDR3 protein: CSATGTSFINEQFF

D gene: .
clone size: few
J gene: TRBJ2-3
V gene: TRBV7-2
CDR3 DNA: TGTGCCAGCAGCTTAAGGGTCCAGAGCACAGATACGCAGTATTTT
CDR3 protein: CASSLRVQSTDTQYF

D gene: .
clone size: few
J gene: TRBJ1-1
V gene: TRBV28
CDR3 DNA: TGTGCCGCTCATAGCCCGGGGGAAATGGAAGCTTTCTTT
CDR3 protein: CAAHSPGEMEAFF

D gene: TRBD2
clone size: many
J gene: TRBJ2-3
V gene: TRBV4-2
CDR3 DNA: TGTGCCAGCAGCCAAGATCGGCTAGCGGGGGCTCGGGTAGATACGCAGTATTTT
CDR3 protein: CASSQDRLAGARVDTQYF

D gene: TRBD2
clone size: .
J gene: TRBJ2-7
V gene: TRBV14
CDR3 DNA: TGTGCCAGCAGCCGGACTAGCGCCCACGAGCAGTACTTC
CDR3 protein: CASSRTSAHEQYF

D gene: .
clone size: .
J gene: TRBJ1-2
V gene: TRBV20-1
CDR3 DNA: TGCAGTGCTATAAGGCCCCGGGAGGGGGGAGGCTACACCTTC
CDR3 protein: CSAIRPREGGGYTF

D gene: TRBD1
clone size: few
J gene: TRBJ1-2
V gene: TRBV10-3
CDR3 DNA: TGTGCCATCAGTGAGTCAACAGGGGAGTACTATGGCTACACCTTC
CDR3 protein: CAISESTGEYYGYTF

D gene: TRBD1
clone size: few
J gene: TRBJ1-4
V gene: TRBV28
CDR3 DNA: TGTGCCAGCAGTTCGGACAGGGGGCGCGGGCAACTGTTTTTT
CDR3 protein: CASSSDRGRGQLFF

D gene: .
clone size: few
J gene: TRBJ1-4
V gene: TRBV6-5
CDR3 DNA: TGTGCCAGCAGAGTGGATTTCTCGGGCAGCCCCTTTTTT
CDR3 protein: CASRVDFSGSPFF

D gene: TRBD2
clone size: few
J gene: TRBJ2-4
V gene: TRBV9
CDR3 DNA: TGTGCCAGCAGCCCTACGGGGGGGCCGCACATTCAGTACTTC
CDR3 protein: CASSPTGGPHIQYF

D gene: .
clone size: many
J gene: TRBJ1-4
V gene: TRBV5-1
CDR3 DNA: TGCGCCAGCAGCTCCACAGGAGCACCTAATGAAAAACTGTTTTTT
CDR3 protein: CASSSTGAPNEKLFF

D gene: TRBD2
clone size: .
J gene: TRBJ2-7
V gene: TRBV7-2
CDR3 DNA: TGTGCCAGCAGCTTAGAGGGTAGCGGGGTTCCTCGCGAGCAGTACTTC
CDR3 protein: CASSLEGSGVPREQYF

D gene: .
clone size: .
J gene: TRBJ1-3
V gene: TRBV7-2
CDR3 DNA: TGTGCCAGCAGCTTGGAAGGGGGAAGGTTCGGAAACACCATATATTTT
CDR3 protein: CASSLEGGRFGNTIYF

D gene: .
clone size: .
J gene: TRBJ2-1
V gene: TRBV7-9
CDR3 DNA: TGTGCCAGCAGCTTTTTCGGGGGGCCCTCCTACAATGAGCAGTTCTTC
CDR3 protein: CASSFFGGPSYNEQFF

D gene: .
clone size: few
J gene: TRBJ1-1
V gene: TRBV6-1
CDR3 DNA: TGTGCCAGCATCCGTCGTTTTGACACTGAAGCTTTCTTT
CDR3 protein: CASIRRFDTEAFF

D gene: .
clone size: few
J gene: TRBJ2-7
V gene: TRBV2
CDR3 DNA: TGTGCCAGCAGTGAGTCTTCGGGGGCTAGCTCCTACGAGCAGTACTTC
CDR3 protein: CASSESSGASSYEQYF

D gene: .
clone size: few
J gene: TRBJ2-1
V gene: TRBV4-3
CDR3 DNA: TGCGCCAGCAGCCCAGGGAGCAGCTCCTACAATGAGCAGTTCTTC
CDR3 protein: CASSPGSSSYNEQFF

D gene: .
clone size: .
J gene: TRBJ2-3
V gene: TRBV10-1
CDR3 DNA: TGCGCCAGCAGTGAGTATGATACGCAGTATTTT
CDR3 protein: CASSEYDTQYF

D gene: .
clone size: few
J gene: TRBJ1-4
V gene: TRBV7-9
CDR3 DNA: TGTGCCAGCAGCCCGCGGACAGCTTTTAATGAAAAACTGTTTTTT
CDR3 protein: CASSPRTAFNEKLFF

D gene: .
clone size: .
J gene: TRBJ2-6
V gene: TRBV7-2
CDR3 DNA: TGTGCCAGCAGCTTAGTGGGCAGAATAGACTCTGGGGCCAACGTCCTGACTTTC
CDR3 protein: CASSLVGRIDSGANVLTF

D gene: TRBD2
clone size: .
J gene: TRBJ2-7
V gene: TRBV30
CDR3 DNA: TGTGCCAGGGGAGGTGCTAGCGGGGGAAGCGAGCAGTACTTC
CDR3 protein: CARGGASGGSEQYF

D gene: TRBD1
clone size: few
J gene: TRBJ2-5
V gene: TRBV7-6
CDR3 DNA: TGTGCCAGCAGTCGACTGGGACAGCCCCAAGAGACCCAGTACTTC
CDR3 protein: CASSRLGQPQETQYF

D gene: TRBD1
clone size: .
J gene: TRBJ2-7
V gene: TRBV6-5
CDR3 DNA: TGTGCCAGCAGATCCGGGACAGGGATTTACGAGCAGTACTTC
CDR3 protein: CASRSGTGIYEQYF

D gene: .
clone size: .
J gene: TRBJ2-3
V gene: TRBV4-1
CDR3 DNA: TGCGCCAGCAGCCAAGCCGGAACCTACACAGATACGCAGTATTTT
CDR3 protein: CASSQAGTYTDTQYF

D gene: .
clone size: .
J gene: TRBJ1-1
V gene: TRBV10-3
CDR3 DNA: TGTGCCATTTCGCTCGGTCGGGCTGAAGCTTTCTTT
CDR3 protein: CAISLGRAEAFF

D gene: TRBD2
clone size: .
J gene: TRBJ2-1
V gene: TRBV4-1
CDR3 DNA: TGCGCCAGCAGCTATTCTAGCGGGGGGCCTTACAATGAGCAGTTCTTC
CDR3 protein: CASSYSSGGPYNEQFF

D gene: .
clone size: few
J gene: TRBJ1-2
V gene: TRBV28
CDR3 DNA: TGTGCCAGCAGTTTTCTGGGGCACGGCTACACCTTC
CDR3 protein: CASSFLGHGYTF

D gene: TRBD1
clone size: few
J gene: TRBJ2-3
V gene: TRBV13
CDR3 DNA: TGTGCCAGCAGGCCAGGGGGAGTGGGCACAGATACGCAGTATTTT
CDR3 protein: CASRPGGVGTDTQYF

D gene: TRBD1
clone size: few
J gene: TRBJ1-2
V gene: TRBV12-3/TRBV12-4
CDR3 DNA: TGTGCCAGCAGTTTAAGGCGACAGGGAGCAGGTGGCTACACCTTC
CDR3 protein: CASSLRRQGAGGYTF

D gene: TRBD1
clone size: .
J gene: TRBJ2-7
V gene: TRBV12-3/TRBV12-4
CDR3 DNA: TGTGCCAGCAGCAGGACAGGGCGCACTTGGTTC
CDR3 protein: CASSRTGRTWF

D gene: .
clone size: many
J gene: TRBJ2-2
V gene: TRBV27
CDR3 DNA: TGTGCCAGCAGTTGGTATGCATTTGCACGCAACACCGGGGAGCTGTTTTTT
CDR3 protein: CASSWYAFARNTGELFF

D gene: .
clone size: few
J gene: TRBJ2-2
V gene: TRBV11-3
CDR3 DNA: TGTGCCAGCAGCCCGTGGGCGTCCGGGGAGCTGTTTTTT
CDR3 protein: CASSPWASGELFF

D gene: TRBD2
clone size: few
J gene: TRBJ2-3
V gene: TRBV11-2
CDR3 DNA: TGTGCCAGCAGCTCCTTATGGGGAGGGACAGATACGCAGTATTTT
CDR3 protein: CASSSLWGGTDTQYF

D gene: TRBD2
clone size: few
J gene: TRBJ2-2
V gene: TRBV5-5
CDR3 DNA: TGTGCCAGCAGCTTTCTAGCGGGGTACACCGGGGAGCTGTTTTTT
CDR3 protein: CASSFLAGYTGELFF

D gene: TRBD1
clone size: many
J gene: TRBJ1-6
V gene: TRBV5-1
CDR3 DNA: TGCGCCAGCGGTGACAGGGATAATTCACCCCTCCACTTT
CDR3 protein: CASGDRDNSPLHF